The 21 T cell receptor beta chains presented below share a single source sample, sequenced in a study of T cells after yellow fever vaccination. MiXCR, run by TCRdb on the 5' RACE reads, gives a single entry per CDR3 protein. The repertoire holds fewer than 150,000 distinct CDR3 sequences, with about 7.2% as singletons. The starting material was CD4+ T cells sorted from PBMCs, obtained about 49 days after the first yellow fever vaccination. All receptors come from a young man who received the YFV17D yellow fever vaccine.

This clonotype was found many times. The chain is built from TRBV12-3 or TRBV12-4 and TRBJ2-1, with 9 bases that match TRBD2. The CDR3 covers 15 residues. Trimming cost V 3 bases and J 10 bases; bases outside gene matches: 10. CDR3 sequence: CASSFRLLSGGEQFF. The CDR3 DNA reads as TGTGCCAGCAGTTTCCGCCTCCTTAGCGGGGGAGAGCAGTTCTTC.

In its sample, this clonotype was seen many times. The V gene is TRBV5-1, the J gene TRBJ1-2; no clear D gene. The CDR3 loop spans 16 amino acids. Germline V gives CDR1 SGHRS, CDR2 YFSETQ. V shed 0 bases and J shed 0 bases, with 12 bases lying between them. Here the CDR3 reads CASSLAFDGPNYGYTF. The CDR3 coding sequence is TGCGCCAGCAGCTTGGCCTTCGACGGACCTAACTATGGCTACACCTTC.

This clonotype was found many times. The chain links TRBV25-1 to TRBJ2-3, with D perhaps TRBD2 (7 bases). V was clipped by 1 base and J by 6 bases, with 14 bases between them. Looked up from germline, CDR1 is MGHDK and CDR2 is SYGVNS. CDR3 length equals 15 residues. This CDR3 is CASSESGRGGDTQYF. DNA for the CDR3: TGTGCCAGCAGTGAATCGGGCAGGGGAGGGGATACGCAGTATTTT.

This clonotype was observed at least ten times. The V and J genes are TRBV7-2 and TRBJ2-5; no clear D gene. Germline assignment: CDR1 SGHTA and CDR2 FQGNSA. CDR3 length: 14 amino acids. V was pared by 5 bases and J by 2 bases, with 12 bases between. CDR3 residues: CASSARFAQETQYF. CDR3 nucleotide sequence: TGTGCCAGCAGCGCTAGGTTTGCTCAAGAGACCCAGTACTTC.

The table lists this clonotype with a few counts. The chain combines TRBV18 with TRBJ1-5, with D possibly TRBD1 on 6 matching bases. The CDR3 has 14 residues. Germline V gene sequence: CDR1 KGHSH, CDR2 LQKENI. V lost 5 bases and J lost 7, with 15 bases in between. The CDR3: CASSLYREGQPQHF. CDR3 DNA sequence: TGTGCCAGCTCATTGTACAGGGAGGGCCAGCCCCAGCATTTT.

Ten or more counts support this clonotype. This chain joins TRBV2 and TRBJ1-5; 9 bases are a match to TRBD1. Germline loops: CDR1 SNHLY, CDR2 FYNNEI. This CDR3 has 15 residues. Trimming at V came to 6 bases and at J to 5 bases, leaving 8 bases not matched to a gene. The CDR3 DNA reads TGTGCCAGCAGCGAACAGGGGGCGCGTGATCAGCCCCAGCATTTT. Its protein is CASSEQGARDQPQHF.

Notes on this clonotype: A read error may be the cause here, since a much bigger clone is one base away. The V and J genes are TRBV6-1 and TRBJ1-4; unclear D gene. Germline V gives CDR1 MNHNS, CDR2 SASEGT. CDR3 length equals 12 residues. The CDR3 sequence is CATNGANEELFF. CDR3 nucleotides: TGTGCCACAAACGGAGCTAATGAAGAACTGTTTTTT.

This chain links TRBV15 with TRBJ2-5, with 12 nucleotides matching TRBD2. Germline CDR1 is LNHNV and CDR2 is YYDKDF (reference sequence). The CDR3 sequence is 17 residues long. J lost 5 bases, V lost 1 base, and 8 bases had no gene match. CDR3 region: CATSRGASGGAVETQYF. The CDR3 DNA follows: TGTGCCACCAGCAGAGGGGCTAGCGGGGGGGCCGTGGAGACCCAGTACTTC. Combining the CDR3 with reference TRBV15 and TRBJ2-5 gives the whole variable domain DAMVIQNPRYQVTQFGKPVTLSCSQTLNHNVMYWYQQKSSQAPKLLFHYYDKDFNNEADTPDNFQSRRPNTSFCFLDIRSPGLGDTAMYLCATSRGASGGAVETQYFGPGTRLLVL.

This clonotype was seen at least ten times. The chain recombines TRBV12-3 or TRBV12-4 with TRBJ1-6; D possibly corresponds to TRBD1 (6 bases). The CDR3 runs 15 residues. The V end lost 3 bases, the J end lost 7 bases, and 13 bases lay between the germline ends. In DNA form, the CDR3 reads TGTGCCAGCAGTTTGTTGGGGGCAAGCAATTCACCCCTCCACTTT. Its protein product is CASSLLGASNSPLHF.

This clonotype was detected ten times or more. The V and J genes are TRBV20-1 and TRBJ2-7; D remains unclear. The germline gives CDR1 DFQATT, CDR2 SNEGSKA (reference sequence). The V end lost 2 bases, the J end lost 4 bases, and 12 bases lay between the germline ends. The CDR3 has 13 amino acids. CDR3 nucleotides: TGCAGTGCTAGATTGCCGACTTCATACGAGCAGTACTTC. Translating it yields CSARLPTSYEQYF.

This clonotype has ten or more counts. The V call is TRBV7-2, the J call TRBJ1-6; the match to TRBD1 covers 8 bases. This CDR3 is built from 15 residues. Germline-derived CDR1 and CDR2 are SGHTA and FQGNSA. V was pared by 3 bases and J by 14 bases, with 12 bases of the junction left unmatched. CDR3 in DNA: TGTGCCAGCAGCTTTGGAGGACAGGGCCTCGGGACCCTCCACTTT. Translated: CASSFGGQGLGTLHF.

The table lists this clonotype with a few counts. The CDR3 coding sequence is TGCAGCGTTGATCTTTCGGGAACCCTAAATAGCAATCAGCCCCAGCATTTT. Its translation: CSVDLSGTLNSNQPQHF. The genes are TRBV29-1 and TRBJ1-5, with D unresolved. CDR3 size: 17 residues. CDR1 SQVTM and CDR2 ANQGSEA come from the germline V gene. V lost 3 bases and J lost 0, with 18 bases in between.

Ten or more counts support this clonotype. DNA for the CDR3: TGTGCCAGCAGCATAGCGGGGGGGACAGATACGCAGTATTTT. Its translation is CASSIAGGTDTQYF. The chain is built from TRBV11-2 and TRBJ2-3; 11 positions match TRBD2. The germline V gene encodes CDR1 SGHAT and CDR2 FQNNGV. This CDR3 comprises 14 residues. After removal of 5 bases from V and 3 bases from J, the junction contained 1 base not matched to a gene.

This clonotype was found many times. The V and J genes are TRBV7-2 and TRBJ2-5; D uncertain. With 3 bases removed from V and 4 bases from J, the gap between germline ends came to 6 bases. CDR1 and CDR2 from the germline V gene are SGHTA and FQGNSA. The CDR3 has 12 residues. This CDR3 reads CASSLGRETQYF. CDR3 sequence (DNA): TGTGCCAGCAGCTTGGGTCGAGAGACCCAGTACTTC.

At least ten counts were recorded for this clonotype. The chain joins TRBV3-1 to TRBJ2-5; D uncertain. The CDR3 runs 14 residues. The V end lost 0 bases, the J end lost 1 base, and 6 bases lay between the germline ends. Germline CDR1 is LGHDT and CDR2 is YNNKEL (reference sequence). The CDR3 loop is CASSQESRQETQYF. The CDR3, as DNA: TGTGCCAGCAGCCAAGAGAGCCGCCAAGAGACCCAGTACTTC.

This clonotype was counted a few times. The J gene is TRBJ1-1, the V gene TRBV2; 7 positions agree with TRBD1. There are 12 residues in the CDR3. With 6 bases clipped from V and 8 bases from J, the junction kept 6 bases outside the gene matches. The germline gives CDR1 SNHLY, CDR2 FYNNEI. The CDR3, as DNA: TGTGCCAGCAGCCACCGGGACAGCGAAGCTTTCTTT. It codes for CASSHRDSEAFF.

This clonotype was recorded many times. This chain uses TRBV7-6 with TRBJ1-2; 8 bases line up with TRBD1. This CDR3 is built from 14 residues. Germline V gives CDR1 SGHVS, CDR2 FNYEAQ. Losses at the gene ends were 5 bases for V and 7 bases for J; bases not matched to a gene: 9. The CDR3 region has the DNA TGTGCCAGCAGCCCCCAACCAGGGGGCCCTGGCTACACCTTC. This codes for CASSPQPGGPGYTF. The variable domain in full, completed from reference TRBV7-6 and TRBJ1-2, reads GAGVSQSPRYKVTKRGQDVALRCDPISGHVSLYWYRQALGQGPEFLTYFNYEAQQDKSGLPNDRFSAERPEGSISTLTIQRTEQRDSAMYRCASSPQPGGPGYTFGSGTRLTVV.

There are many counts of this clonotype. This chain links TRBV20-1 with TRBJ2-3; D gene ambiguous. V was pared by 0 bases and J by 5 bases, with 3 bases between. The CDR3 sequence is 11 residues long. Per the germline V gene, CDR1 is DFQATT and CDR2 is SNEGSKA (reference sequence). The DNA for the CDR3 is TGCAGTGCTAGAGATTTAGATACGCAGTATTTT. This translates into CSARDLDTQYF.

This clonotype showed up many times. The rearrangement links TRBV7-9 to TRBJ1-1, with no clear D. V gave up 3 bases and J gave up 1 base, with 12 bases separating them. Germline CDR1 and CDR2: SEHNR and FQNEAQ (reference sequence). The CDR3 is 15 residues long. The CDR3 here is CASSLTDVSNTEAFF. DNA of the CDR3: TGTGCCAGCAGCTTGACGGACGTCTCGAACACTGAAGCTTTCTTT.

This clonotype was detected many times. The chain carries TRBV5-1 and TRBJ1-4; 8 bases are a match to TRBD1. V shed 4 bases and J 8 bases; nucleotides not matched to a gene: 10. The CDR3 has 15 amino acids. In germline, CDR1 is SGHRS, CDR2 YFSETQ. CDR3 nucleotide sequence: TGCGCCAGCAGCGTAATACAGGGGGGCCGGGAAAAACTGTTTTTT. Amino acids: CASSVIQGGREKLFF.

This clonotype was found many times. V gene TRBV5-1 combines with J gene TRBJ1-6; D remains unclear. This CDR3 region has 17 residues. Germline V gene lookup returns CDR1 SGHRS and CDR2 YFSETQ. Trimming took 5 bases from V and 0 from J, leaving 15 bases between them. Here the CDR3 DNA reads TGCGCCAGCAGGCTCGTAAAGGAATTCTCCTATAATTCACCCCTCCACTTT. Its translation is CASRLVKEFSYNSPLHF.